The T cell receptor (beta chain) described here comes from a study of T cells in Graves' hyperthyroidism and ophthalmopathy (dated by TCRdb to the late 2010s). Looking at the study overall: Peripheral blood samples were taken at initial diagnosis, before any treatment was given. The paper reports TCR Vbeta CDR3 sequencing of approximately 140 peripheral blood samples: under 45 ophthalmopathy, under 85 hyperthyroidism and roughly 17 progressor patients. An independent validation cohort of about 19 hyperthyroidism patients and 17 patients who later progressed to ophthalmopathy tested prospective prediction of ophthalmopathy. After sampling, hyperthyroidism patients received methimazole starting at 30 mg daily, and ophthalmopathy patients received high-dose intravenous methylprednisolone. For training and testing, the 80 to 100 patients in the discovery cohort were randomly divided in a 7:3 ratio. In roughly six Graves' hyperthyroidism patients, the study also compared T-cell repertoires from thyroid tissue with T-cell repertoires from blood. To identify TCR V-J signatures that set the groups apart, the researchers used a discovery cohort of 90 to 100 patients, made up of roughly 45 with Graves' ophthalmopathy and about 60 with stable Graves' hyperthyroidism. Results and caveats for the whole study, not just this receptor: During validation, the model predicted progression to ophthalmopathy a median of approximately 7 months ahead of onset, with almost 71% sensitivity and about 72% specificity. Most expanded thyroid clonotypes (frequency above 0.001) were also found in blood, which suggests that blood repertoires may mirror thyroid immune responses. A model built on a 13 V-J signature distinguished ophthalmopathy from stable hyperthyroidism, reaching about 89% sensitivity and around 82% specificity in cross-validation and 80%/75% in testing. No statistical method was used to set the sample size in advance, and investigators knew the group allocation.

A few counts support this clonotype. Its binding antigen is unknown. The sample holds no much larger clone one base away, and base qualities are not on file. The TCR beta CDR3 regions were amplified from RNA transcripts. A first-round RT-PCR of the TCR CDR3 used the HTBI primer set with the Qiagen OneStep RT-PCR kit. A second multiplex PCR round built the libraries, followed by size selection and purification. Sequencing of the libraries was done on an Illumina HiSeq2000 using paired-end 100 bp reads. The authors processed their data as follows. Raw data were processed with SOAPnuke, discarding reads with adapters, uncalled bases, mean Phred below 15, or no exact constant-primer or identifier match. High-quality paired reads were merged using COPE v1.2.5, and each unique nucleotide sequence was defined as a clonotype. MiTCR v1.1 was used to align clonotypes to the IMGT TRBV, TRBD and TRBJ reference segments. The analysis included only V-J combinations with a frequency above 0.0001, which together covered approximately 99% of the repertoires. The TCS score was defined as the ratio of F50 (clonal expansion) to E x V (chaos), calculated using BLOSUM62-based TCRdist between CDR3 peptides within each V-J. Welch's t-statistics and random forest reduced 500 to 650 V-J features to about 12, which were used in a naive Bayes classifier (R e1071). TCRdb applied fastp at Q25 and MiXCR to the public reads, then kept only in-frame beta chains. Duplicate CDR3 protein sequences are folded into a single record with the most common DNA and genes. The V and J calls follow TCRdb's processing rather than the paper's. The sample records some 570,000 distinct CDR3 sequences, roughly 17% of which are singletons. The ten largest clones represent approximately 15% of the sample.

Ophthalmopathy patients had moderately to severely active disease, Clinical Activity Score of at least 3, NOSPECS grade of at least 4, and duration under 3 months. Patients with uncontrolled infections, other autoimmune diseases, pregnancy or lactation were excluded. Clinical symptoms, serum thyroxine and TRAb, thyroid ultrasound, and orbital computed tomography formed the basis for the diagnoses. PBMCs were separated from roughly 10 ml of fresh peripheral blood using Ficoll-Paque density gradient centrifugation. Total RNA was extracted with Trizol reagent, and quality was checked on an Agilent 2100 Bioanalyzer. Sequencing was carried out using blood. The receptor comes from a woman aged 18-29 years with Graves' ophthalmopathy.

CDR3 protein: CASSLWLGYNEQFF. The sequenced DNA: TGTGCCAGCAGCTTGTGGCTAGGCTACAATGAGCAGTTCTTC. The rearranged segments are TRBV5-8 and TRBJ2-1; the D gene assignment is ambiguous. CDR1 and CDR2 were assigned from the germline V gene as SGHTS and YDEGEE. V loses 1 base, J loses 3 bases, and the germline ends lie 8 bases apart. Including the terminal cysteine and phenylalanine, the CDR3 comprises 14 residues. The entry retains the CDR3 DNA only, 42 bases that are in frame from base 1.